This note documents a single T cell receptor (beta chain) sequence. These data belong to a study of blood T cell repertoires in COVID-19. Data came from immunoSEQ multiplex PCR; TCRdb stores just in-frame clones and leaves some out. The table has about 84,000 clones, about 80% seen once. V was cut by 5 bases and J by 5 bases, with 11 bases left in between. This CDR3 has 12 residues. The sample comprised peripheral blood. This TCR came from a man aged 45-65 years with active or convalescent COVID-19. V usage is TRBV5-3 and J usage is TRBJ2-7; D not resolved. TRBV5-3 falls under the ORF class, with uncertain function. This CDR3 is CARSDTPDEQYF. DNA for the CDR3: TGTGCCAGAAGTGACACGCCCGACGAGCAGTACTTC.